This T cell receptor (beta chain) was obtained from a study of shared clonotypes between healthy human individuals. The naive CD8 population came from CD45RO-negative cells selected for CCR7, without terminally differentiated effector memory CD45RA+ cells. Clones were read by immunoSEQ multiplex PCR, and TCRdb kept only the in-frame ones, dropping some. The table includes about 2.1 million clones, just over 90% detected once. Sequencing input: naive CD8+ T cells from PBMCs. The receptor was derived from a man aged 18 to 30 in good health. Some clones in this sample may be carry-over from other donors' samples.

CDR3 in amino acids: CASGALASYYEQYF. The CDR3 DNA sequence: TGTGCCAGCGGCGCCCTAGCGTCTTACTACGAGCAGTACTTC. The V call is TRBV28, the J call TRBJ2-7, with D perhaps matching TRBD2 (6 bases). V dropped 8 bases and J dropped 3 bases, with 17 bases sitting between them. CDR1 is MDHEN and CDR2 is SYDVKM in the germline V gene. CDR3 length equals 14 residues.